The subject of this entry is one TCR beta chain. Its cognate antigen is unknown. V was pared by 0 bases and J by 5 bases, with 12 bases between. The CDR3 is made up of 15 amino acids. Germline CDR1 is SGDLS and CDR2 is YYNGEE. Four subsets defined by PD-1 and/or TIGIT were sorted from live CD3+CD8+TCRalphabeta+ cells. The record originates from a study of circulating CD8 cells and anti-PD-1 response in melanoma. Study in general: Patients received intravenous nivolumab, 3 mg/kg, every 2 weeks.

TCR libraries were prepared from approximately 15 ng of total RNA with the QIAseq Immune Repertoire TCR panel. TCRdb redid the calling of the reads with MiXCR, one entry per CDR3 protein. The sample lists 350 to 500 distinct CDR3 sequences, around 17% occurring once. Study-level results: A small cohort with few responders supplied the baseline and M1 comparisons. DNEG was most diverse; TIGIT repertoires were least diverse. Clonotype sharing was highest between DPOS and TIGIT subsets.

The J gene is TRBJ1-5, the V gene TRBV9; TRBD1 is a possible D gene (5 bases). This sample comprised CD8+ T cells from PBMCs, obtained at baseline or after one month of anti-PD-1 therapy (not recorded which). The TCR comes from a human donor with melanoma. The donor label of this sample is uncertain. Some clones in this sample may be carry-over from other donors' samples. CDR3 in amino acids: CASSVAGLIDQPQHF. CDR3 nucleotide sequence: TGTGCCAGCAGCGTAGCAGGGTTAATCGATCAGCCCCAGCATTTT.